The TCR beta chain under discussion was sequenced for a study of control samples from healthy donors and cancer patients. Using immunoSEQ multiplex PCR, the repertoire was profiled, and TCRdb retains in-frame clones only, with some absent. The sample carries tens of thousands of clones, roughly 82% recorded once. Germline CDR1 is LNHNV and CDR2 is YYDKDF (reference sequence). There are 16 residues in the CDR3. The germline V and J ends were trimmed by 6 bases and 7 bases, with 22 bases remaining between them. The material sequenced was blood. This sequence originates from a woman aged 60-75 years in good health. V usage is TRBV15 and J usage is TRBJ2-1, with a possible D match to TRBD2 (7 bases). CDR3: CATSGGGGRRGNEQFF. Here the CDR3 DNA reads TGTGCCACCAGTGGGGGCGGGGGAAGGAGGGGAAATGAGCAGTTCTTC.